The T cell receptor (beta chain) described here comes from a study of T cells in Graves' hyperthyroidism and ophthalmopathy. Study in general: Upon initial diagnosis and before any treatment, peripheral blood was collected.

With 4 bases clipped from V and 2 bases from J, the junction kept 5 bases outside the gene matches. CDR1 and CDR2 from the germline V gene are SGHTS and YDEGEE. The CDR3 covers 15 residues. This clonotype appeared many times. Clinical symptoms, serum thyroxine, TRAb, thyroid ultrasound and orbital computed tomography informed diagnoses. Cells are PBMCs isolated from roughly 9.2 ml of fresh blood. The CDR3 regions of TCR beta were amplified from RNA transcripts. The HTBI set primed first-round TCR CDR3 RT-PCR. TCRdb itself ran the multiplex PCR reads through MiXCR, one entry per CDR3 protein. The sample shows a few hundred thousand distinct CDR3 sequences, 15% to 19% of them seen only once.

This TCR was recovered from a woman younger than 30 with Graves' hyperthyroidism. The sequenced sample consisted of blood. This chain connects TRBV5-8 to TRBJ2-3; TRBD1 aligns across 9 bases. CDR3 nucleotides: TGTGCCAGCAGCAAAGGACAGGGGTTCACAGATACGCAGTATTTT. This gives the protein CASSKGQGFTDTQYF.